The 11 T cell receptor beta chains reported below all come from one sample, sequenced in a study of graft-versus-host responses after intestinal transplantation. Generated by immunoSEQ multiplex PCR, the TCRdb table keeps only in-frame clones and is missing some. The sample lists 80,000 to 95,000 clones; 80% to 95% were seen once. These TCRs' antigens remain unknown. This specimen was unstimulated CD8+ T cells sorted from spleen or lymph node cells, taken before intestinal transplant. The receptors originated from a human donor who received an intestinal transplant.

This sequence joins TRBV27 and TRBJ2-1; D remains unclear. CDR1 is MNHEY, CDR2 SMNVEV, per germline (reference sequence). The V and J ends lost 3 bases and 3 bases respectively, with 6 bases between them. The CDR3 spans 13 residues. CDR3 sequence: CASSFFNYNEQFF. DNA of the CDR3: TGTGCCAGCAGTTTCTTCAACTACAATGAGCAGTTCTTC.

This chain uses TRBV14 with TRBJ2-1; perhaps TRBD1 as D (5 bases). Germline CDR1 reads SGHDN; CDR2 reads FVKESK. Trimming removed 5 bases from V and 6 bases from J, with 8 bases in between. The CDR3 contains 12 residues. The CDR3 is CASSSGINEQFF. In DNA form, the CDR3 reads TGTGCCAGCAGCTCAGGGATCAATGAGCAGTTCTTC. Based on the CDR3 plus reference TRBV14 and TRBJ2-1, the full variable domain is EAGVTQFPSHSVIEKGQTVTLRCDPISGHDNLYWYRRVMGKEIKFLLHFVKESKQDESGMPNNRFLAERTGGTYSTLKVQPAELEDSGVYFCASSSGINEQFFGPGTRLTVL.

The rearrangement uses TRBV2 and TRBJ2-7; the D gene is possibly TRBD2 (5 bases). V was shortened by 3 bases and J by 3 bases, with 6 bases between the two germline ends. This CDR3 is 12 amino acids long. Germline-derived CDR1 and CDR2 are SNHLY and FYNNEI. The CDR3 nucleotides are TGTGCCAGCAGTGATGGAGGCTACGAGCAGTACTTC. This codes for CASSDGGYEQYF.

This chain uses TRBV5-5 with TRBJ2-7, with unresolved D. The length of the CDR3 is 12 residues. Trimming pared 3 bases from V and 0 bases from J, leaving 4 bases between. Germline values: CDR1 SGHKS, CDR2 YYEKEE (reference sequence). Here the CDR3 reads CASSSSSYEQYF. CDR3 DNA: TGTGCCAGCAGCTCCAGCTCCTACGAGCAGTACTTC.

V is TRBV15 and J is TRBJ1-2; D is undetermined. Germline V gene sequence: CDR1 LNHNV, CDR2 YYDKDF (reference sequence). The CDR3 totals 14 residues. Deletions cut 2 bases from V and 2 bases from J, with 9 bases between. The CDR3, as DNA: TGTGCCACCAGCAGAACAGATCTGAACTATGGCTACACCTTC. Translating gives CATSRTDLNYGYTF.

This clone was counted only a few times. This chain uses TRBV2 with TRBJ1-5; D uncertain. This CDR3 has 15 residues. The V end lost 4 bases, the J end lost 0 bases, and 10 bases lay between the germline ends. Germline V gene sequence: CDR1 SNHLY, CDR2 FYNNEI. CDR3 sequence reads: CASSGPVSSNQPQHF. The CDR3 DNA is TGTGCCAGCAGTGGCCCGGTATCTAGCAATCAGCCCCAGCATTTT. Together with reference TRBV2 and TRBJ1-5, the CDR3 gives the full variable domain: EPEVTQTPSHQVTQMGQEVILRCVPISNHLYFYWYRQILGQKVEFLVSFYNNEISEKSEIFDDQFSVERPDGSNFTLKIRSTKLEDSAMYFCASSGPVSSNQPQHFGDGTRLSIL.

This chain joins TRBV7-9 and TRBJ2-1; tentative D call: TRBD2 (5 bases). Trimming stripped 2 bases from V and 3 bases from J, with 8 bases between. The CDR3 is 14 residues long. CDR1 is SEHNR, CDR2 FQNEAQ, per germline (reference sequence). CDR3 sequence reads: CASSLRGSYNEQFF. Written as DNA, the CDR3 is TGTGCCAGCAGCTTACGGGGAAGCTACAATGAGCAGTTCTTC.

The rearrangement links TRBV27 to TRBJ2-6; unclear D gene. The CDR3 covers 15 residues. The germline CDR1 and CDR2 sequences are MNHEY and SMNVEV (reference sequence). Trimming took 3 bases from V and 2 from J, leaving 8 bases between them. The CDR3 reads CASSLGGAGANVLTF. Written as DNA, the CDR3 is TGTGCCAGCAGTTTGGGCGGCGCTGGGGCCAACGTCCTGACTTTC.

V and J are TRBV13 and TRBJ2-2; TRBD2 might be the D (5 bases). This CDR3 contains 16 residues. Germline CDR1 reads PRHDT; CDR2 reads FYEKMQ (reference sequence). V was pared by 1 base and J by 0 bases, with 9 bases between. Here the CDR3 reads CASSLETTTNTGELFF. CDR3 sequence (DNA): TGTGCCAGCAGCTTAGAGACTACTACGAACACCGGGGAGCTGTTTTTT.

The chain carries TRBV27 and TRBJ2-7, with TRBD2 identical over 11 bases. Germline trimming cut 3 bases from V and 3 bases from J; bases unmatched to any gene: 4. Per the germline V gene, CDR1 is MNHEY and CDR2 is SMNVEV (reference sequence). This CDR3 contains 15 residues. In DNA, the CDR3 is TGTGCCAGCAGTTTTAGCGGGGGGGATGTCTACGAGCAGTACTTC. Translated, it gives CASSFSGGDVYEQYF.

This clone was detected only once. The chain links TRBV28 to TRBJ1-2, with a tentative D call TRBD1 (6 bases). The CDR3 is 18 residues long. V lost 5 bases, J lost 0 bases, and 22 bases lay in between. Germline V lookup: CDR1 MDHEN, CDR2 SYDVKM. Here the CDR3 reads CASSLIQGRLGANYGYTF. The CDR3, as DNA: TGTGCCAGCAGTCTTATACAGGGCCGCTTGGGAGCTAACTATGGCTACACCTTC.